The 9 T cell receptor beta chains in this list originate from one sample, sequenced in a study of blood T cells in healthy people across ages. Sample-barcoded 5' priming and a J-beta primer mix drove a second PCR of 7 to 11 cycles. One entry per CDR3 protein, called by TCRdb with MiXCR from the 5' RACE reads. Here the sample spans around 580,000 distinct CDR3 sequences, roughly 48% being singletons. Sequenced sample: blood. These receptors were obtained from a man aged 80 or over in good health.

The chain has TRBV6-2 or TRBV6-3 and TRBJ2-7; D uncertain. CDR1 is MNHEY, CDR2 SVGEGT, per germline. CDR3 size: 12 residues. V dropped 6 bases and J dropped 5 bases, with 11 bases sitting between them. CDR3 loop: CASSTTWDEQYF. In nucleotides, the CDR3 is TGTGCCAGCAGCACTACGTGGGACGAGCAGTACTTC.

This clonotype was counted at least ten times. The chain recombines TRBV12-3 or TRBV12-4 with TRBJ2-3; 8 positions match TRBD1. This CDR3 contains 15 residues. V lost 5 bases and J lost 2; bases outside the gene matches: 6. This chain's CDR3 is CASSGGQGTTDTQYF. The CDR3 DNA follows: TGTGCCAGCAGTGGCGGACAGGGTACCACAGATACGCAGTATTTT.

The CDR3 DNA reads TGTGCCAGCAGCTTGGGACAGGGGGCTGATGCGCAGTATTTT. Translating it yields CASSLGQGADAQYF. This chain uses TRBV5-5 with TRBJ2-3; 10 positions match TRBD1. Germline values: CDR1 SGHKS, CDR2 YYEKEE (reference sequence). J gave up 10 bases and V 0 bases, and 5 bases lay outside the gene matches. The CDR3 runs 14 residues.

The chain has TRBV9 and TRBJ2-3; TRBD2 matches 12 bases. From germline, CDR1 is SGDLS and CDR2 YYNGEE. V dropped 4 bases and J dropped 6; count of bases not matched to a gene: 12. This CDR3 comprises 17 residues. DNA for the CDR3: TGTGCCAGCAGCCCCCACCCACTAGCGGGGGGTGAGGATACGCAGTATTTT. Translating it yields CASSPHPLAGGEDTQYF.

The V call is TRBV28, the J call TRBJ2-5; the D gene is possibly TRBD2 (5 bases). V lost 5 bases to trimming and J lost 9 bases, with 13 bases between them. CDR1 and CDR2 from the germline V gene are MDHEN and SYDVKM. The CDR3 sequence is 12 residues long. The CDR3 loop is CASSPQRGPQYF. The CDR3 DNA reads as TGTGCCAGCAGTCCCCAACGCGGGCCCCAGTACTTC.

V is TRBV5-1 and J is TRBJ2-5; weak D call: TRBD1 (8 bases). The J call may be incorrect, as the DNA end agrees better with TRBJ2-7. The CDR3 is 14 amino acids. From germline, CDR1 is SGHRS and CDR2 YFSETQ. The CDR3 region has the DNA TGCGCCAGCAGCACAGGGGGGGACCCCTACGAGCAGTACTTC. It encodes CASSTGGDPYEQYF.

This clonotype was seen at least ten times. The chain uses TRBV6-6 and TRBJ2-5, with a possible D match to TRBD2 (6 bases). V dropped 2 bases and J dropped 2 bases, with 12 bases sitting between them. The CDR3 contains 15 residues. Germline lookup yields CDR1 MNHNY and CDR2 SVGAGI (reference sequence). The CDR3 bases are TGTGCCAGCAGTTACAGCGTGGGGGGTCAAGAGACCCAGTACTTC. Protein product: CASSYSVGGQETQYF.

The chain combines TRBV28 with TRBJ1-5, with D maybe TRBD1 (5 bases). Trimming pared 5 bases from V and 5 bases from J, leaving 13 bases between. Germline V gene lookup returns CDR1 MDHEN and CDR2 SYDVKM. This CDR3 is built from 14 residues. The chain's CDR3 is CASSPRAGYQPQHF. The CDR3, as DNA: TGTGCCAGCAGTCCAAGGGCAGGGTATCAGCCCCAGCATTTT.

There are many counts of this clonotype. V gene TRBV20-1 combines with J gene TRBJ1-2; 8 bases agree with TRBD1. Per germline, CDR1 DFQATT and CDR2 SNEGSKA (reference sequence). Trimming cost V 0 bases and J 5 bases; bases outside gene matches: 14. The CDR3 is 17 residues long. The CDR3 DNA reads as TGCAGTGCTAGAGATAGGGTGACGACAGGGGTTGGTTATGGCTACACCTTC. Protein product: CSARDRVTTGVGYGYTF.